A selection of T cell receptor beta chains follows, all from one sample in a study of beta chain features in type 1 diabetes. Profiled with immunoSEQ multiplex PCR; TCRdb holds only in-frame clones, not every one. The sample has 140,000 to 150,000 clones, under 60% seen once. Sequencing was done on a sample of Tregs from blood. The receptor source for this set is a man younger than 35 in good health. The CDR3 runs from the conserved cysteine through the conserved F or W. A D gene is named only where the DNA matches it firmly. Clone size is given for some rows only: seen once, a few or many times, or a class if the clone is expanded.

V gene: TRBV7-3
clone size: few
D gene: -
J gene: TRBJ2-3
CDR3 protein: CASSLGTGTDTQYF
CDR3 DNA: TGTGCCAGCAGCTTAGGGACTGGCACAGATACGCAGTATTTT

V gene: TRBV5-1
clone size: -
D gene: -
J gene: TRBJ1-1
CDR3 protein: CASSRYMNTEAFF
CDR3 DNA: TGCGCCAGCAGCCGTTACATGAACACTGAAGCTTTCTTT

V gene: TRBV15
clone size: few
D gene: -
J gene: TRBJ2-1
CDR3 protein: CATSWRAGAAIYNEQFF
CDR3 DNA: TGTGCCACCTCATGGAGGGCAGGAGCGGCGATCTACAATGAGCAGTTCTTC

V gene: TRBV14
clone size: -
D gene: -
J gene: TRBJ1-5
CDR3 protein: CASSPGLIEPQHF
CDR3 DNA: TGTGCCAGCAGCCCGGGACTTATTGAGCCCCAGCATTTT

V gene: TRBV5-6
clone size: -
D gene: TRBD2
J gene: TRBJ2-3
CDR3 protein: CASSKLSGRGSTDTQYF
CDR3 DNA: TGTGCCAGCAGCAAACTTAGCGGGAGGGGGAGCACAGATACGCAGTATTTT

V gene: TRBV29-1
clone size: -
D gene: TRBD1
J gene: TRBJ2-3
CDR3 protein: CSVERQGADSTQYF
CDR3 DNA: TGCAGCGTTGAAAGGCAGGGGGCGGATAGTACGCAGTATTTT

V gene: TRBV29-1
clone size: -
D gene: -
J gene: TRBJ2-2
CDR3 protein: CSVQATTGELFF
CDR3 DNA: TGCAGCGTTCAGGCGACGACCGGGGAGCTGTTTTTT

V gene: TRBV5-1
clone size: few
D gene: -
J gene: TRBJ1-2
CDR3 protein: CASSLENRLGYGYTF
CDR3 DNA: TGCGCCAGCAGCTTGGAGAACAGGTTGGGCTATGGCTACACCTTC

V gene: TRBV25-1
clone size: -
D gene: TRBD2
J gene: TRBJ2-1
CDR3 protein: CASIRLAGGPGEQFF
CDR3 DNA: TGTGCCAGCATTAGACTAGCGGGAGGGCCCGGTGAGCAGTTCTTC

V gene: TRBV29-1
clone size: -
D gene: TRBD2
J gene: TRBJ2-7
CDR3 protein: CSVEALAGNEQYF
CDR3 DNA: TGCAGCGTTGAAGCGCTAGCGGGGAACGAGCAGTACTTC

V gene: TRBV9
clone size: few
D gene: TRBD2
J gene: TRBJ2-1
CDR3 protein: CASSVAPGLAISEQFF
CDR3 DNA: TGTGCCAGCAGCGTAGCTCCGGGACTAGCGATTTCTGAGCAGTTCTTC

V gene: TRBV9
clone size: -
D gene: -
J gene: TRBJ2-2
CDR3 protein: CASRADGELFF
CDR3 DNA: TGTGCCAGCAGGGCTGACGGGGAGCTGTTTTTT

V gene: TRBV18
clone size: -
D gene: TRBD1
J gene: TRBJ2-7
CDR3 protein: CASSRGDRGSYEQYF
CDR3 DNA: TGTGCCAGCTCACGGGGTGACAGGGGATCCTACGAGCAGTACTTC

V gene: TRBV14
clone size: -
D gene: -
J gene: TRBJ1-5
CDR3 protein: CASAGPSNQPQHF
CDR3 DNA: TGTGCCAGCGCGGGACCGAGCAATCAGCCCCAGCATTTT

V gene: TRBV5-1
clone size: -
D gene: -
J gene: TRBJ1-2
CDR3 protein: CASSWGDVRYGYTF
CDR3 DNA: TGCGCCAGCAGCTGGGGCGACGTGCGCTATGGCTACACCTTC

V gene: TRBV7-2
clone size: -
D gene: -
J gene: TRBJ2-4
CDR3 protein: CASSVDSAKNIQYF
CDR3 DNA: TGTGCCAGCAGCGTCGACTCGGCCAAAAACATTCAGTACTTC

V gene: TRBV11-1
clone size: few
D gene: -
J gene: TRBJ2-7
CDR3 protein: CASSLGGGAEQYF
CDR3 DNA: TGTGCCAGCAGCTTGGGAGGGGGTGCCGAGCAGTACTTC

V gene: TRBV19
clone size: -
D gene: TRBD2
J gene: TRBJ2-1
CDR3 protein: CASKRAASGAFNEQFF
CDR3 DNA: TGTGCCAGTAAGCGCGCCGCTAGCGGGGCCTTCAATGAGCAGTTCTTC

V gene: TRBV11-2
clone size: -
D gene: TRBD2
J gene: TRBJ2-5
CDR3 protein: CASSSLAGGRGETQYF
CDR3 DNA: TGTGCCAGCAGCTCACTAGCGGGGGGGCGAGGAGAGACCCAGTACTTC

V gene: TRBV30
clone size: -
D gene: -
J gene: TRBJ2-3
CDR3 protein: CAWSVLADTQYF
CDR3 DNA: TGTGCCTGGAGTGTACTAGCCGATACGCAGTATTTT

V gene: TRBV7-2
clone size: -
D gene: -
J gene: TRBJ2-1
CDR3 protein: CASSSPIGGGSYNEQFF
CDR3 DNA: TGTGCCAGCAGCTCTCCGATTGGGGGGGGCAGTTACAATGAGCAGTTCTTC

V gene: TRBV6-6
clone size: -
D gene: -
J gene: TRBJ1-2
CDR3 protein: CASSYGLGRTQNGYTF
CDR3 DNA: TGTGCCAGCAGTTACGGACTCGGCAGGACCCAAAACGGCTACACCTTC

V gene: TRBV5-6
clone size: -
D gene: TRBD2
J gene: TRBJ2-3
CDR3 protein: CASSLRLAPRSDTQYF
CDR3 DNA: TGTGCCAGCAGCTTGAGACTAGCGCCCCGGTCAGATACGCAGTATTTT

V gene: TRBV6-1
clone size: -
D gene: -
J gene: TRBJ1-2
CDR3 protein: CASSEFGGNYGYTF
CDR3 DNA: TGTGCCAGCAGTGAGTTTGGGGGCAACTATGGCTACACCTTC

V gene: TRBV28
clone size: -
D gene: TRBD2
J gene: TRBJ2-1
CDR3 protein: CASRPGTIPNEQFF
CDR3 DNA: TGTGCCAGCAGGCCCGGGACTATCCCCAATGAGCAGTTCTTC

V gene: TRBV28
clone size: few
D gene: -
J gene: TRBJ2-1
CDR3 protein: CASSSGGSYNEQFF
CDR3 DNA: TGTGCCAGCAGTTCTGGCGGCTCCTACAATGAGCAGTTCTTC

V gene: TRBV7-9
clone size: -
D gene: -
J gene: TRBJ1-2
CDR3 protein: CAGSLEAGRGYTF
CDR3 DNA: TGTGCCGGCAGCTTAGAGGCGGGAAGGGGCTACACCTTC

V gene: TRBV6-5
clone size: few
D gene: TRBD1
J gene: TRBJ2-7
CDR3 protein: CASSYSRLQGTYEQYF
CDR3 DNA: TGTGCCAGCAGTTACTCGAGGTTACAGGGGACCTACGAGCAGTACTTC

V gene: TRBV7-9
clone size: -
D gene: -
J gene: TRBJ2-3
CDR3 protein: CASSRWAGVTDTQYF
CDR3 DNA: TGTGCCAGCAGCAGGTGGGCAGGGGTTACAGATACGCAGTATTTT

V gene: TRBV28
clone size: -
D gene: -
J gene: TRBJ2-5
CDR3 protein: CASSPGDAGMVETQYF
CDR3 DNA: TGTGCCAGCAGTCCGGGAGATGCGGGAATGGTGGAGACCCAGTACTTC

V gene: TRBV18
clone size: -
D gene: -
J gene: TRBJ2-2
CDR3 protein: CASSPSNSRTGDTGELFF
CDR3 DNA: TGTGCCAGCTCACCAAGCAACAGCCGGACTGGGGACACCGGGGAGCTGTTTTTT

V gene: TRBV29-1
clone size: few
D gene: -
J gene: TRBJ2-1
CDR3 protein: CSVEPGTYNEQFF
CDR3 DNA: TGCAGCGTTGAACCGGGGACCTACAATGAGCAGTTCTTC

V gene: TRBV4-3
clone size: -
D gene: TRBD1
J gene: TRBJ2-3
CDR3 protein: CASSHRDRGTDTQYF
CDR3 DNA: TGCGCCAGCAGCCACCGGGACAGGGGCACAGATACGCAGTATTTT

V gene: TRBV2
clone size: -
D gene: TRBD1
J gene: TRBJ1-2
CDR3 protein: CASTLQGALGYTF
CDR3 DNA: TGTGCCAGCACCTTACAGGGGGCCTTAGGCTACACCTTC

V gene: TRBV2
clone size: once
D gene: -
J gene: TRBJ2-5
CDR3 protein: CASSEGLAEYF
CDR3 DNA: TGTGCCAGCAGTGAAGGATTAGCGGAGTACTTC

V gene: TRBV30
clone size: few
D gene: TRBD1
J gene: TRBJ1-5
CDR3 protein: CAWNPGTGGRAQPQHF
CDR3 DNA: TGTGCCTGGAACCCCGGGACAGGGGGCCGGGCTCAGCCCCAGCATTTT

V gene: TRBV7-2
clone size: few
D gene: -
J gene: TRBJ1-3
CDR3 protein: CASSLWADDTIYF
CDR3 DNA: TGTGCCAGCAGCTTATGGGCCGATGACACCATATATTTT

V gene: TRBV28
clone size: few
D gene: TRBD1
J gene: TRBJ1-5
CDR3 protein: CASSSRLTGRNQPQHF
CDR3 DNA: TGTGCCAGCAGTTCCAGACTGACAGGGCGCAATCAGCCCCAGCATTTT

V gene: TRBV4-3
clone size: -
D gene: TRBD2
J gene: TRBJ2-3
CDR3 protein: CASSPRASGLADTQYF
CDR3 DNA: TGCGCCAGCAGCCCGAGGGCTAGCGGCTTAGCAGATACGCAGTATTTT

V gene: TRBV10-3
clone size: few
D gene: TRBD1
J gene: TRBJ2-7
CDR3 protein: CAISPGQGYEQYF
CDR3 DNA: TGTGCCATCAGTCCGGGACAGGGGTACGAGCAGTACTTC

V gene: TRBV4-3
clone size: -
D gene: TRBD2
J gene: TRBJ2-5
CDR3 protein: CASSRSGGLQETQYF
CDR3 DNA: TGCGCCAGCAGCCGTAGCGGGGGGCTCCAAGAGACCCAGTACTTC

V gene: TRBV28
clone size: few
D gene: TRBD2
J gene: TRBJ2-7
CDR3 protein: CASSLALAGVGEQYF
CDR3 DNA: TGTGCCAGCAGTTTGGCACTAGCGGGAGTCGGCGAGCAGTACTTC

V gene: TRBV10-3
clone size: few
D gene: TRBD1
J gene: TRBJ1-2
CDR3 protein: CAISELQPGAPGGLNGYTF
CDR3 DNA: TGTGCCATCAGTGAGCTCCAGCCAGGAGCCCCAGGGGGTTTGAATGGCTACACCTTC

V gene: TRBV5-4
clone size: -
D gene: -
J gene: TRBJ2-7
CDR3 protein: CASSLDPGVGYEQYF
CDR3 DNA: TGTGCCAGCAGCTTGGATCCGGGGGTGGGTTACGAGCAGTACTTC

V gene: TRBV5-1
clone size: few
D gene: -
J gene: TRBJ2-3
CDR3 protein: CASSLQGTDTQYF
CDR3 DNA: TGCGCCAGCAGCTTGCAGGGCACAGATACGCAGTATTTT

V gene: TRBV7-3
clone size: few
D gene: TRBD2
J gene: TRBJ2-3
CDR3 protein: CASSLNGLAGEGDTQYF
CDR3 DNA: TGTGCCAGCAGCTTAAACGGGCTAGCGGGAGAGGGAGATACGCAGTATTTT

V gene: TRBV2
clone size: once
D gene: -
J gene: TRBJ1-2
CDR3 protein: CASSLAGRNYGYTF
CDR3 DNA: TGTGCCAGCAGCCTGGCGGGCAGGAACTATGGCTACACCTTC

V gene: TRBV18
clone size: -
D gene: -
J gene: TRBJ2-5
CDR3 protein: CASSARRSGETQYF
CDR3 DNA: TGTGCCAGCTCAGCAAGGCGGTCGGGAGAGACCCAGTACTTC

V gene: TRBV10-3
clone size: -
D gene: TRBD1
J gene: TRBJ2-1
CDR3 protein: CAIKAGTGKTGHDNEQFF
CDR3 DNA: TGTGCCATTAAAGCCGGGACAGGGAAAACGGGACACGACAATGAGCAGTTCTTC

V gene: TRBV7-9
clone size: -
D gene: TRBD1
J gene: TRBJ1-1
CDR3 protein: CASSSRDRNTEAFF
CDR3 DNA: TGTGCCAGCAGCAGCCGGGACAGGAACACTGAAGCTTTCTTT

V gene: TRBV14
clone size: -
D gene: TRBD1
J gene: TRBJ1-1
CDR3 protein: CASSQDPWQGAESSLF
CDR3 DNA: TGTGCCAGCAGCCAAGACCCGTGGCAGGGGGCAGAATCTTCTCTCTTT

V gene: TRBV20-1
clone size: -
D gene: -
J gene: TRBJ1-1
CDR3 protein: CSAIRGNEAFF
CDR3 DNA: TGCAGTGCCATACGCGGGAATGAAGCTTTCTTT

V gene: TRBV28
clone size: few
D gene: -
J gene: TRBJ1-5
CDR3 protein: CASIRPPRAQPQHF
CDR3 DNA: TGTGCCAGCATTAGACCCCCCAGGGCTCAGCCCCAGCATTTT

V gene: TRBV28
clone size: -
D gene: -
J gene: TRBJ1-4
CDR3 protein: CASRLGWGRSEKLFF
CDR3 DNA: TGTGCCAGCAGGCTAGGGTGGGGCCGGTCCGAAAAACTGTTTTTT

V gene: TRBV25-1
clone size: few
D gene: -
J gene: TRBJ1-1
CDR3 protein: CASRGVPNTEAFF
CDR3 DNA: TGTGCCAGCAGGGGAGTTCCGAACACTGAAGCTTTCTTT

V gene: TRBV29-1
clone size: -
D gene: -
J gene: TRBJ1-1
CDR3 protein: CSVEGQGKNTEAFF
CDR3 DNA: TGCAGCGTTGAAGGCCAGGGAAAGAACACTGAAGCTTTCTTT

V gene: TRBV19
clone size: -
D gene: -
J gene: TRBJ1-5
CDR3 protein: CASSSSGTLRTYSNQPQHF
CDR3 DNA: TGTGCCAGTAGTAGTTCCGGGACATTAAGGACGTATAGCAATCAGCCCCAGCATTTT

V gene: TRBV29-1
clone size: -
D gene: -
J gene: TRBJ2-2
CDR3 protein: CSVGPNPTGELFF
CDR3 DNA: TGCAGCGTTGGGCCGAACCCCACCGGGGAGCTGTTTTTT

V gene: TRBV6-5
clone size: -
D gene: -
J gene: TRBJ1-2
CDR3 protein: CASSRPGLNYGYTF
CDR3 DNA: TGTGCCAGCAGTCGTCCAGGGCTTAACTATGGCTACACCTTC